This paragraph reports one T cell receptor (beta chain). The method was immunoSEQ multiplex PCR; TCRdb's version includes in-frame clones alone and lacks a portion of them. The table shows over 50,000 clones, with roughly 86% occurring only once. The data belong to a study of technical replicates of blood from a few donors. The sample taken for sequencing was PBMCs. The source is a human donor in good health. Some clones in this sample may be carry-over from other donors' samples.

The DNA of the CDR3 is TGTGCCAGCAGCTTACTGGGCAACGAGCAGTACTTC. Protein product: CASSLLGNEQYF. The rearrangement joins TRBV11-2 to TRBJ2-7, with D uncertain. The CDR3 consists of 12 residues. CDR1 and CDR2 from the germline V gene are SGHAT and FQNNGV. Trimming pared 2 bases from V and 5 bases from J, leaving 7 bases between. The whole variable domain, remainder taken from reference TRBV11-2 and TRBJ2-7, is EAGVAQSPRYKIIEKRQSVAFWCNPISGHATLYWYQQILGQGPKLLIQFQNNGVVDDSQLPKDRFSAERLKGVDSTLKIQPAKLEDSAVYLCASSLLGNEQYFGPGTRLTVT.